This is a list of T cell receptor beta chains from one sample in a study of blood T cells in healthy people across ages. TCRdb passed the 5' RACE reads through MiXCR, listing each CDR3 protein once. Altogether roughly 800,000 distinct CDR3 sequences are present, just under 25% being singletons, with the ten largest covering under 4%. These records were also assigned to another study, of T cells of mothers and their children.

Sequencing used blood. These receptors came from a boy aged 10-17 years in good health. CDR3s include the opening cysteine and the closing phenylalanine or tryptophan. The D gene is left open where the match is weak. Size is stated for part of the rows, as once, few or many counts, or as a class when the clone is expanded.

TRBV5-1	TRBJ2-1	16	TRBD1	NA	CASSMLGQATYNEQFF	TGCGCCAGCAGCATGCTCGGACAGGCCACCTACAATGAGCAGTTCTTC
TRBV27	TRBJ1-5	13	NA	NA	CASSLSATGAQDF	TGTGCCAGCAGTTTATCAGCCACTGGCGCCCAGGATTTT
TRBV11-1	TRBJ2-7	12	NA	few	CASTFDAHEQYF	TGTGCCAGCACCTTCGACGCTCACGAGCAGTACTTC
TRBV6-2/TRBV6-3	TRBJ2-7	14	TRBD1	NA	CASSPRTGLREQYF	TGTGCCAGCAGTCCACGGACAGGTCTGAGGGAGCAGTACTTC
TRBV7-8	TRBJ2-1	15	TRBD2	few	CASSRDSGGGNEQFF	TGTGCCAGCAGCCGTGATAGCGGGGGAGGGAATGAGCAGTTCTTC
TRBV7-8	TRBJ2-3	17	TRBD2	few	CASSSLGSGTHTDTQYF	TGTGCCAGCAGCTCCCTCGGTAGCGGGACCCACACAGATACGCAGTATTTT
TRBV10-3	TRBJ2-1	15	TRBD2	NA	CATSSQTSGRNEQFF	TGTGCCACGTCTTCCCAGACTAGCGGGAGAAATGAGCAGTTCTTC
TRBV29-1	TRBJ2-5	13	NA	few	CSAFSGAGRTQYF	TGCAGCGCCTTTTCGGGGGCAGGCCGAACCCAGTACTTC
TRBV29-1	TRBJ1-2	12	NA	NA	CSVEDTNYGYTF	TGCAGCGTTGAGGACACAAACTATGGCTACACCTTC
TRBV6-5	TRBJ2-7	13	NA	few	CASSPFSGGEQYF	TGTGCCAGCAGTCCATTCTCGGGCGGCGAGCAGTACTTC
TRBV29-1	TRBJ2-1	14	NA	NA	CSVEFLSSYNEQFF	TGCAGCGTTGAATTCCTGAGCTCCTACAATGAGCAGTTCTTC
TRBV6-2/TRBV6-3	TRBJ2-2	15	NA	few	CASNLSGSNTGELFF	TGTGCCAGCAATTTGTCAGGGTCGAACACCGGGGAGCTGTTTTTT
TRBV7-3	TRBJ2-3	15	TRBD2	few	CASSFTGGPTDTQYF	TGTGCCAGCAGCTTTACGGGAGGGCCCACAGATACGCAGTATTTT
TRBV12-3/TRBV12-4	TRBJ2-5	16	NA	once	CASSLRQGILQETQYF	TGTGCCAGCAGTTTACGGCAGGGCATTCTCCAAGAGACCCAGTACTTC
TRBV6-1	TRBJ2-3	13	NA	many	CASKEGTADTQYF	TGTGCCAGCAAGGAGGGTACGGCAGATACGCAGTATTTT
TRBV7-2	TRBJ1-3	15	NA	few	CASSLGPGEGNTIYF	TGTGCCAGCAGCTTAGGTCCAGGGGAAGGAAACACCATATATTTT
TRBV2	TRBJ2-5	14	NA	NA	CASNPRGIQETQYF	TGTGCCAGCAATCCGAGGGGAATTCAAGAGACCCAGTACTTC
TRBV6-5	TRBJ1-3	13	NA	NA	CASSSYRGNTIYF	TGTGCCAGCAGTTCATACAGGGGAAACACCATATATTTT
TRBV9	TRBJ1-1	14	NA	NA	CASSPSQGDTEAFF	TGTGCCAGCAGCCCCTCCCAAGGGGACACTGAAGCTTTCTTT
TRBV9	TRBJ1-2	14	NA	few	CASSVAGTPYGYTF	TGTGCCAGCAGCGTAGCCGGGACCCCTTATGGCTACACCTTC
TRBV18	TRBJ2-1	15	TRBD2	NA	CASSGLAGLDNEQFF	TGTGCCAGCTCGGGACTAGCGGGACTGGACAATGAGCAGTTCTTC
TRBV20-1	TRBJ2-5	13	NA	NA	CSAGLLEGETQYF	TGCAGTGCTGGACTACTAGAGGGGGAGACCCAGTACTTC
TRBV28	TRBJ1-5	15	TRBD1	NA	CASRWGTGRNQPQHF	TGTGCCAGCAGGTGGGGGACAGGCCGCAATCAGCCCCAGCATTTT
TRBV25-1	TRBJ2-5	15	TRBD1	NA	CASSHTGGGVETQYF	TGTGCCAGCAGTCATACAGGGGGCGGGGTGGAGACCCAGTACTTC
TRBV9	TRBJ2-1	13	NA	NA	CASSVGGGSEQFF	TGTGCCAGCAGCGTAGGTGGTGGCAGTGAGCAGTTCTTC
TRBV20-1	TRBJ2-1	17	TRBD2	few	CSATEARGRELDNEQFF	TGCAGTGCTACCGAGGCGCGAGGGCGGGAGCTAGACAATGAGCAGTTCTTC
TRBV5-1	TRBJ2-7	14	NA	few	CASSFGGDSYEQYF	TGCGCCAGCAGCTTCGGGGGAGACTCCTACGAGCAGTACTTC
TRBV4-1	TRBJ2-3	15	NA	NA	CASSQDSAHTDTQYF	TGCGCCAGCAGCCAAGATAGCGCCCACACAGATACGCAGTATTTT
TRBV4-3	TRBJ2-7	13	NA	few	CASSQDHGYEQYF	TGCGCCAGCAGCCAAGATCACGGCTACGAGCAGTACTTC
TRBV18	TRBJ1-4	14	NA	NA	CASCPSRGGEKLFF	TGTGCCAGCTGCCCCTCGAGGGGCGGCGAAAAACTGTTTTTT
TRBV21-1	TRBJ2-7	15	NA	few	CASSKAGEGSYEQYF	TGTGCCAGCAGCAAAGCGGGTGAGGGGTCCTACGAGCAGTACTTC
TRBV4-3	TRBJ1-1	14	TRBD1	NA	CASSQTGGYTEAFF	TGCGCCAGCAGCCAAACAGGGGGATACACTGAAGCTTTCTTT
TRBV12-3/TRBV12-4	TRBJ1-4	16	NA	NA	CASSLRVLALGEKLFF	TGTGCCAGCAGTTTAAGAGTGTTGGCCTTGGGGGAAAAACTGTTTTTT
TRBV7-9	TRBJ2-3	15	NA	NA	CASSFYGSPMDTQYF	TGTGCCAGCAGCTTTTACGGGAGTCCTATGGATACGCAGTATTTT
TRBV15	TRBJ1-6	14	TRBD1	NA	CATSTRQGASPLHF	TGTGCCACCAGCACCCGACAGGGGGCTTCACCCCTCCACTTT
TRBV4-3	TRBJ2-1	16	TRBD2	few	CASSQGGAGGYNEQFF	TGCGCCAGCAGCCAAGGGGGAGCGGGGGGCTACAATGAGCAGTTCTTC
TRBV20-1	TRBJ2-5	10	NA	few	CSVRRNELFF	TGCAGTGTGAGGAGGAATGAGCTGTTCTTC
TRBV20-1	TRBJ2-5	14	TRBD2	NA	CSAPGLPPSETQYF	TGCAGTGCCCCGGGACTACCCCCGTCGGAGACCCAGTACTTC
TRBV5-1	TRBJ2-7	17	NA	NA	CASRAFGIRDRSYEQYF	TGCGCCAGCAGGGCCTTTGGTATTCGGGATCGGTCCTACGAGCAGTACTTC
TRBV5-6	TRBJ1-2	14	TRBD1	few	CASSGDRGRGGYTF	TGTGCCAGCAGCGGGGACAGGGGGCGTGGTGGCTACACCTTC
TRBV12-3/TRBV12-4	TRBJ1-4	12	NA	NA	CASSFRVGKLFF	TGTGCCAGCAGTTTTCGCGTTGGGAAACTGTTTTTT
TRBV5-1	TRBJ2-1	15	NA	NA	CAGSLGQLLYNEQFF	TGCGCCGGCAGCTTGGGCCAGCTCCTCTACAATGAGCAGTTCTTC
TRBV15	TRBJ2-7	15	NA	NA	CATSRLSDYSYGQYF	TGTGCCACCAGCAGATTGTCGGATTACTCCTACGGGCAGTACTTC
TRBV12-3/TRBV12-4	TRBJ1-5	15	TRBD1	few	CASNSQGALNQPQHF	TGTGCCAGCAACTCACAGGGGGCGCTCAATCAGCCCCAGCATTTT
TRBV5-6	TRBJ2-3	15	TRBD2	NA	CASSLPSGITDTQYF	TGTGCCAGCAGCTTGCCTAGCGGGATCACGGATACGCAGTATTTT
TRBV5-7	TRBJ2-7	15	TRBD1	NA	CASSCPTGGSYEQYF	TGTGCCAGCAGCTGCCCGACAGGGGGGTCCTACGAGCAGTACTTC
TRBV7-2	TRBJ1-2	14	TRBD1	once	CASSLDPQGYGYTF	TGTGCCAGCAGCTTAGACCCACAGGGGTATGGCTACACCTTC
TRBV20-1	TRBJ2-4	15	NA	NA	CSASEQGGAKNIQYF	TGCAGTGCTAGTGAACAGGGTGGGGCCAAAAACATTCAGTACTTC
TRBV12-3/TRBV12-4	TRBJ1-4	14	TRBD1	few	CASRTGTGSEKLFF	TGTGCCAGCAGGACGGGGACAGGGAGTGAAAAACTGTTTTTT
TRBV5-6	TRBJ2-7	16	TRBD1	NA	CASSFRDRFHSYEQYF	TGTGCCAGCAGCTTCCGGGACAGGTTTCACTCCTACGAGCAGTACTTC
TRBV27	TRBJ2-7	14	TRBD2	NA	CASSFTGGPVEQYF	TGTGCCAGCAGTTTCACGGGAGGGCCCGTCGAGCAGTACTTC
TRBV20-1	TRBJ1-3	14	NA	few	CSAPGGISGNTIYF	TGCAGTGCTCCCGGCGGGATCTCTGGAAACACCATATATTTT
TRBV6-6	TRBJ1-5	15	NA	NA	CASSYSTAQDQPQHF	TGTGCCAGCAGTTACTCGACAGCCCAAGATCAGCCCCAGCATTTT
TRBV28	TRBJ1-4	14	NA	few	CASSPPAPNEKLFF	TGTGCCAGCAGTCCCCCGGCGCCTAATGAAAAACTGTTTTTT
TRBV9	TRBJ1-1	15	NA	NA	CASSAVPTMNTEAFF	TGTGCCAGCAGCGCCGTACCGACTATGAACACTGAAGCTTTCTTT
TRBV19	TRBJ1-2	15	TRBD1	few	CASRLQGAEVYGYTF	TGTGCCAGTAGGCTACAGGGGGCGGAGGTCTATGGCTACACCTTC
TRBV7-3	TRBJ2-1	13	TRBD2	NA	CASSLSTSGPQFF	TGTGCCAGCAGCTTAAGTACTAGCGGACCGCAGTTCTTC
TRBV5-5	TRBJ1-1	16	TRBD1	few	CASSLKGGEGGGRAFF	TGTGCCAGCAGCTTGAAAGGCGGGGAAGGAGGGGGCAGAGCTTTCTTT
TRBV4-1	TRBJ2-2	16	TRBD1	NA	CASSQGSTGSAGELFF	TGCGCCAGCAGCCAAGGTTCGACAGGGTCCGCCGGGGAGCTGTTTTTT